This TCR beta chain appears in the sequencing data of a study of T cell changes during pregnancy in multiple sclerosis. Profiling relied on immunoSEQ multiplex PCR, and the TCRdb table lists in-frame clones only, not all of them. The table shows tens of thousands of clones, with roughly 89% occurring only once. CDR1 and CDR2 from the germline V gene are SGHRS and YFSETQ. V gave up 0 bases and J gave up 2 bases, with 12 bases separating them. CDR3 length equals 15 residues. Sequences were derived from peripheral blood, sampled in the third trimester of pregnancy. This receptor was obtained from a female donor in good health, enrolled as a control in a pregnancy study. The chain combines TRBV5-1 with TRBJ2-7, with TRBD2 as a possible D gene (5 bases). CDR3: CASSLGITRTYEQYF. CDR3 bases: TGCGCCAGCAGCTTGGGTATCACTAGGACCTACGAGCAGTACTTC.